This is a list of T cell receptor beta chains from one sample in a study of Ad26.COV2.S vaccination and SARS-CoV-2 variants. TCRdb's table, derived via immunoSEQ multiplex PCR, lists solely in-frame clones and lacks some. The sample consists of a few hundred thousand clones, roughly 80% of them appearing once. The source material was peripheral blood, sampled in a trial of Ad26.COV2.S vaccine versus placebo. These receptors all stem from a person aged 18-60 years who received the Ad26.COV2.S COVID-19 vaccine or a placebo. CDR3s include the opening cysteine and the closing phenylalanine or tryptophan. D genes are given only for firm matches. Clone size is stated in some rows and not others, as once, few, many or a class when expanded.

V gene,clone size,J gene,D gene,CDR3 protein,CDR3 DNA
TRBV25-1,.,TRBJ2-7,.,CASSRLQGSYEQYF,TGTGCCAGCAGTCGTCTTCAGGGATCCTACGAGCAGTACTTC
TRBV4-1,once,TRBJ1-2,.,CASSQDLLKDLNYGYTF,TGCGCCAGCAGCCAAGATCTTCTGAAAGACCTTAACTATGGCTACACCTTC
TRBV7-9,.,TRBJ1-1,.,CASSLGTPEAFF,TGTGCCAGCAGCTTAGGGACCCCTGAAGCTTTCTTT
TRBV18,few,TRBJ2-1,.,CASSPSRDEQFF,TGTGCCAGCTCACCATCCCGCGATGAGCAGTTCTTC
TRBV11-3,.,TRBJ2-1,TRBD1,CASGFRTGERFF,TGTGCCAGCGGTTTCCGGACAGGGGAACGGTTCTTC
TRBV5-1,few,TRBJ1-3,TRBD1,CASSPRQGVSGNTIYF,TGCGCCAGCAGCCCCAGACAGGGGGTCTCTGGAAACACCATATATTTT
TRBV7-9,.,TRBJ2-5,TRBD2,CASSFGLAGGPETQYF,TGTGCCAGCAGCTTCGGACTAGCGGGGGGGCCAGAGACCCAGTACTTC
TRBV11-2,.,TRBJ2-4,TRBD2,CASSSGSGGKNIQYF,TGTGCCAGCAGCTCCGGAAGCGGGGGGAAAAACATTCAGTACTTC
TRBV5-4,.,TRBJ2-2,TRBD2,CASSLELAGGGELFF,TGTGCCAGCAGCTTGGAACTAGCGGGGGGAGGGGAGCTGTTTTTT
TRBV5-1,.,TRBJ2-1,TRBD2,CASSLGSSGSVHEQFF,TGCGCCAGCAGCTTAGGGTCTAGCGGGAGCGTCCATGAGCAGTTCTTC
TRBV6-5,.,TRBJ2-1,.,CASSWGYNEQFF,TGTGCCAGCAGTTGGGGCTACAATGAGCAGTTCTTC
TRBV6-2/TRBV6-3,.,TRBJ1-1,.,CASSYSARLNTEAFF,TGTGCCAGCAGTTACTCGGCCAGGCTGAACACTGAAGCTTTCTTT
TRBV19,.,TRBJ1-4,.,CASSMGGTANEKLFF,TGTGCCAGTAGTATGGGGGGGACGGCTAATGAAAAACTGTTTTTT
TRBV4-3,.,TRBJ2-3,.,CASSQDPSRARTDTQYF,TGCGCCAGCAGCCAAGATCCTTCCAGGGCCCGCACAGATACGCAGTATTTT
TRBV11-3,.,TRBJ2-3,.,CASSLGMNTDTQYF,TGTGCCAGCAGCTTAGGAATGAACACAGATACGCAGTATTTT
TRBV19,few,TRBJ2-1,TRBD2,CASSIRGSGSYEQFF,TGTGCCAGTAGTATTCGCGGGAGCGGGAGCTATGAGCAGTTCTTC
TRBV6-5,.,TRBJ1-3,.,CASSYSERSTIYF,TGTGCCAGCAGTTACTCCGAGAGGTCCACCATATATTTT
TRBV6-5,.,TRBJ1-2,.,CASSYRGFYGYTF,TGTGCCAGCAGTTATCGGGGCTTCTATGGCTACACCTTC
TRBV5-5,.,TRBJ1-2,TRBD1,CASSLVPSGQGDYGYTF,TGTGCCAGCAGCTTAGTGCCCTCAGGACAGGGGGACTATGGCTACACCTTC
TRBV5-4,.,TRBJ2-7,.,CASSLAATSYEQYF,TGTGCCAGCAGCTTGGCGGCCACTTCCTACGAGCAGTACTTC
TRBV2,once,TRBJ1-5,.,CASGGQGINQPQHF,TGTGCCAGCGGAGGGCAGGGCATCAATCAGCCCCAGCATTTT
TRBV7-9,few,TRBJ2-7,.,CASSQWGQTSLEQYF,TGTGCCAGCAGCCAGTGGGGTCAGACATCTCTCGAGCAGTACTTC
TRBV12-3/TRBV12-4,few,TRBJ2-7,.,CASSPNPYEQYF,TGTGCCAGCAGTCCCAATCCCTACGAGCAGTACTTC
TRBV14,.,TRBJ1-2,.,CASSQYRDWGYTF,TGTGCCAGCAGCCAGTACAGGGATTGGGGCTACACCTTC
TRBV19,.,TRBJ2-2,TRBD1,CASSRGQGAGELFF,TGTGCCAGTAGTAGGGGACAGGGGGCCGGGGAGCTGTTTTTT
TRBV27,.,TRBJ2-3,TRBD2,CASSWAAGGTDTQYF,TGTGCCAGCAGTTGGGCAGCGGGAGGGACAGATACGCAGTATTTT
TRBV6-5,once,TRBJ1-2,.,CASSYSEGGNYGYTF,TGTGCCAGCAGTTACTCGGAGGGGGGGAACTATGGCTACACCTTC
TRBV12-3/TRBV12-4,.,TRBJ1-1,.,CASQSNVGAFF,TGTGCCAGCCAGTCAAACGTAGGGGCTTTCTTT
TRBV11-2,.,TRBJ1-1,.,CASSLAPTAEAFF,TGTGCCAGCAGCTTAGCTCCCACGGCTGAAGCTTTCTTT
TRBV5-1,.,TRBJ2-7,TRBD1,CASSLADRGHLFTYEQYF,TGCGCCAGCAGCTTGGCGGACAGGGGGCACCTCTTCACCTACGAGCAGTACTTC
TRBV29-1,.,TRBJ1-2,.,CSVEGGSRENYGYTF,TGCAGCGTTGAAGGGGGAAGCAGGGAGAACTATGGCTACACCTTC
TRBV7-2,few,TRBJ2-7,TRBD2,CASSKGRAGLADEQYF,TGTGCCAGCTCTAAAGGTAGAGCGGGACTAGCGGACGAGCAGTACTTC
TRBV24-1,.,TRBJ2-3,.,CATSAYSGRDTQYF,TGTGCCACCAGTGCTTACAGTGGCAGGGATACGCAGTATTTT
TRBV29-1,.,TRBJ1-1,.,CSVEDNGDRAFF,TGCAGCGTTGAAGATAACGGGGATCGAGCTTTCTTT
TRBV12-3/TRBV12-4,few,TRBJ2-7,.,CASRTPLSYEQYF,TGTGCCAGCAGGACCCCCCTCTCCTACGAGCAGTACTTC
TRBV7-3,.,TRBJ2-7,.,CASSPGPGSGLLEQYF,TGTGCCAGCAGCCCAGGCCCGGGAAGTGGCCTATTAGAGCAGTACTTC
TRBV3-1/TRBV3-2,few,TRBJ2-1,.,CASSLQSRSNEQFF,TGTGCCAGCAGTCTTCAATCTCGCAGCAATGAGCAGTTCTTC
TRBV5-1,.,TRBJ2-3,TRBD2,CASSVSGSTDTQYF,TGCGCCAGCAGCGTTAGCGGGAGCACAGATACGCAGTATTTT
TRBV30,.,TRBJ2-7,.,CAWSVQSRGRYEQYF,TGTGCCTGGAGTGTACAAAGCCGCGGGCGCTACGAGCAGTACTTC
TRBV4-3,.,TRBJ1-1,TRBD1,CASSQEGQGREAFF,TGCGCCAGCAGCCAGGAAGGACAGGGTCGGGAAGCTTTCTTT
TRBV6-2/TRBV6-3,.,TRBJ2-2,TRBD2,CASNPQTGLANTGELFF,TGTGCCAGCAACCCGCAAACGGGACTAGCAAACACCGGGGAGCTGTTTTTT
TRBV7-9,.,TRBJ1-6,.,CASSSSSDPYNSPLHF,TGTGCCAGCAGCTCATCGTCGGATCCTTATAATTCACCCCTCCACTTT
TRBV6-5,once,TRBJ1-5,TRBD1,CASKGTGFSDQPQHF,TGTGCCAGCAAGGGGACAGGATTTAGCGATCAGCCCCAGCATTTT
TRBV14,.,TRBJ1-4,.,CASRQAEVWGEKLFF,TGTGCCAGCAGGCAAGCGGAGGTTTGGGGGGAAAAACTGTTTTTT
TRBV7-2,few,TRBJ2-7,.,CASSLMGAPYEQYF,TGTGCCAGCAGCTTAATGGGGGCCCCATACGAGCAGTACTTC
TRBV3-1/TRBV3-2,.,TRBJ2-6,TRBD1,CASSPRDRGSGANVLTF,TGTGCCAGCAGCCCACGGGACAGGGGATCCGGGGCCAACGTCCTGACTTTC